This T cell receptor beta chain emerged from a study of blood T cell repertoires in COVID-19. In the study overall: The origin of the acute and convalescent COVID-19 samples was the United States, Italy and Spain. PBMCs, B-cell-depleted T cells, or T cells provided the cDNA or gDNA that made up the material.

In the study's own analysis: Counts of nucleated cells, estimated from reference gene primer amplification, were obtained. The repertoire was sequenced with immunoSEQ multiplex PCR; TCRdb's copy has only in-frame clones and lacks some. D and trimming were read from the DNA, whereas the V and J calls and clone size are those reported in that table. The table has about 220,000 clones, around 86% seen once. The V end was cut by 0 bases, the J end by 3 bases, with 6 bases between. The CDR3 is made up of 12 amino acids. Germline CDR1 and CDR2: GTSNPN and SVGIG (reference sequence). The TCR originated in a human donor in a cohort sampled during active COVID-19. The rearrangement uses TRBV30 and TRBJ2-7; TRBD2 is a possible D gene (6 bases). The sequencing sample was made of peripheral blood. This chain's CDR3 is CAWSVGGYEQYF. The CDR3 nucleotides are TGTGCCTGGAGTGTGGGAGGCTACGAGCAGTACTTC.